The source of this TCR beta chain is a study of blood T cell repertoires in COVID-19. Study summary: COVID-19 samples collected from the United States, Italy and Spain covered acute and convalescent phases. Sample material is recorded as cDNA or gDNA derived from T cells, B-cell-depleted T cells, or PBMCs.

Unmatched junction bases numbered 9, after V lost 6 bases and J lost 2 bases. CDR3 length: 16 amino acids. Germline-derived CDR1 and CDR2 are MNHNY and SVGAGI (reference sequence). Authors' analysis steps: Using reference gene primer amplification, nucleated cell counts were estimated. Sequencing was performed with immunoSEQ multiplex PCR; in TCRdb, only in-frame clones are kept and a portion is missing. From that table come the V and J calls and clone size; the DNA was used to work out D and trimming. The repertoire holds under 150,000 clones, with 75% to 90% as singletons. This clonotype originated in an older woman with active COVID-19. The chain joins TRBV6-6 to TRBJ2-2; 7 nucleotides line up with TRBD2. The sequenced sample was peripheral blood. The CDR3: CASSPAGSYNTGELFF. CDR3 DNA sequence: TGTGCCAGCAGCCCAGCGGGGTCGTACAACACCGGGGAGCTGTTTTTT.